Listed below are T cell receptor beta chains from one sample, sequenced in a study of blood T cells in healthy people across ages. From the 5' RACE reads, TCRdb called clonotypes with MiXCR, one entry per CDR3 protein. The data contain about 680,000 distinct CDR3 sequences, around half of them singletons. Material: blood. The origin of the receptors is a woman aged 55-70 years in good health. Each CDR3 is given with its conserved first and last residue. D genes are given only for firm matches. Not all rows give a size; the values are once, few, many and, for expanded clones, a class.

>-|TRBD2|TRBJ2-7|TRBV2
CASSDSGSPYEQYF
TGTGCCAGCAGTGACAGCGGGAGTCCGTACGAGCAGTACTTC
>many|TRBD2|TRBJ2-7|TRBV4-1
CASSQTTGTSSSYEQYF
TGCGCCAGCAGCCAAACGACCGGGACTAGCAGTTCCTACGAGCAGTACTTC
>-|-|TRBJ2-1|TRBV6-2/TRBV6-3
CASSYLDPVINEQFF
TGTGCCAGCAGTTACTTGGACCCCGTGATCAATGAGCAGTTCTTC
>-|-|TRBJ1-2|TRBV7-9
CASPEGGNGYTF
TGTGCCAGCCCTGAAGGCGGCAATGGCTACACCTTC
>-|TRBD2|TRBJ2-3|TRBV10-3
CAISEIAGGTDTQYF
TGTGCCATCAGTGAAATAGCGGGAGGCACAGATACGCAGTATTTT
>once|TRBD1|TRBJ2-7|TRBV20-1
CSAGEPGQVWTEQYF
TGCAGTGCTGGCGAACCGGGACAGGTATGGACCGAGCAGTACTTC
>-|-|TRBJ1-1|TRBV10-3
CAIRRDIEYTEAFF
TGTGCCATCAGACGGGACATAGAATACACTGAAGCTTTCTTT
>-|TRBD1|TRBJ1-6|TRBV20-1
CSAGTGSNSPLHF
TGCAGTGCTGGGACAGGGAGTAATTCACCCCTCCACTTT
>once|-|TRBJ1-2|TRBV21-1
CASSKVGPGDDYYTF
TGTGCCAGCAGCAAAGTAGGGCCTGGAGACGATTACTACACCTTC
>-|TRBD1|TRBJ2-7|TRBV11-2
CASSPGTGLSYEQYF
TGTGCCAGCAGCCCCGGGACAGGCCTTTCCTACGAGCAGTACTTC
>few|TRBD1|TRBJ2-2|TRBV11-2
CASSLVYRGTGELFF
TGTGCCAGCAGCTTAGTGTACAGGGGTACCGGGGAGCTGTTTTTT
>-|TRBD2|TRBJ2-5|TRBV20-1
CSASQGAGQYF
TGCAGTGCTAGCCAGGGAGCGGGGCAGTACTTC
>-|TRBD1|TRBJ2-2|TRBV7-2
CASRQGQLTGELFF
TGTGCCAGCAGACAGGGACAGCTAACCGGGGAGCTGTTTTTT
>-|-|TRBJ2-1|TRBV27
CASTPRDFYNEQFF
TGTGCCAGCACCCCTCGGGACTTCTACAATGAGCAGTTCTTC
>few|TRBD2|TRBJ2-1|TRBV24-1
CATSDSGTRRDNQQFF
TGTGCCACCAGTGATTCCGGGACTAGGCGGGACAATCAGCAGTTCTTC
>-|TRBD1|TRBJ2-1|TRBV20-1
CSARDWQGAGNEQFF
TGCAGTGCTAGAGATTGGCAGGGGGCCGGCAATGAGCAGTTCTTC
>few|-|TRBJ2-7|TRBV20-1
CSATSTGKRYEQYF
TGCAGTGCCACGAGCACCGGAAAGCGCTACGAGCAGTACTTC
>few|TRBD1|TRBJ2-7|TRBV27
CASSLTGGWDEQYF
TGTGCCAGCAGTTTGACAGGGGGCTGGGACGAGCAGTACTTC
>many|-|TRBJ2-5|TRBV7-2
CASSFQGLEETQYF
TGTGCCAGCAGCTTTCAAGGGTTAGAAGAGACCCAGTACTTC
>-|-|TRBJ1-2|TRBV20-1
CSASADRNYGYTF
TGCAGCGCGAGCGCCGACAGAAACTATGGCTACACCTTC
>few|TRBD2|TRBJ2-1|TRBV20-1
CSATGTSGRFYEQFF
TGCAGTGCCACCGGGACTAGCGGGAGGTTCTATGAGCAGTTCTTC
>-|-|TRBJ1-6|TRBV14
CASSQDPGQVNSPLHF
TGTGCCAGCAGCCAAGATCCGGGGCAGGTTAATTCACCCCTCCACTTT
>-|TRBD2|TRBJ2-3|TRBV28
CASSLPSGTSGRDTQYF
TGTGCCAGCAGTTTACCGTCCGGGACTAGCGGCAGGGATACGCAGTATTTT
>-|-|TRBJ2-2|TRBV25-1
CASSDWGSGELFF
TGTGCCAGCAGTGATTGGGGATCCGGGGAGCTGTTTTTT
>-|-|TRBJ2-4|TRBV6-1
CASSEAGALGAKNIQYF
TGTGCCAGCAGTGAAGCGGGGGCACTGGGGGCCAAAAACATTCAGTACTTC
>-|-|TRBJ2-7|TRBV6-2/TRBV6-3
CASSTPPGRIVTYSYEQYF
TGTGCCAGCAGCACACCGCCGGGACGGATCGTAACCTACTCCTACGAGCAGTACTTC
>many|TRBD2|TRBJ2-2|TRBV3-1
CASSQELAGAGELFF
TGTGCCAGCAGCCAAGAACTAGCGGGAGCCGGGGAGCTGTTTTTT
>-|-|TRBJ2-3|TRBV10-3
CAIRGGADTQYF
TGTGCCATCAGAGGGGGGGCAGATACGCAGTATTTT
>-|-|TRBJ1-2|TRBV12-3/TRBV12-4
CASSLVIGERYTF
TGTGCCAGCAGTTTAGTTATAGGAGAGCGCTACACCTTC
>-|TRBD1|TRBJ2-1|TRBV20-1
CSPSRGQAYNEQFF
TGCAGTCCTAGTAGGGGACAGGCCTACAATGAGCAGTTCTTC
>-|-|TRBJ2-6|TRBV5-1
CASSLNKKDPTSGANVLTF
TGCGCCAGCAGCTTGAACAAGAAGGACCCTACCTCTGGGGCCAACGTCCTGACTTTC
>-|-|TRBJ2-1|TRBV11-3
CASSLRGVADSYNEQFF
TGTGCCAGCAGCTTAAGGGGAGTGGCGGACTCCTACAATGAGCAGTTCTTC
>-|TRBD1|TRBJ1-2|TRBV7-2
CASSPSGTGKGYYGYTF
TGTGCCAGCAGCCCATCCGGGACAGGGAAAGGATACTATGGCTACACCTTC
>-|-|TRBJ2-1|TRBV3-1
CASSQLLYNEQFF
TGTGCCAGCAGCCAACTTCTATACAATGAGCAGTTCTTC
>-|-|TRBJ2-4|TRBV20-1
CSARAEGFNIQYF
TGCAGTGCTAGAGCTGAGGGATTCAACATTCAGTACTTC